A selection of T cell receptor beta chains follows, all from one sample in a study of blood T cell repertoires in COVID-19. TCRdb keeps only in-frame clones here, not all; method: immunoSEQ multiplex PCR. The sample includes more than 300,000 clones, nearly 90% of them seen just once. The sample consisted of PBMCs or T cells enriched from blood (not recorded which). These receptors came from a woman under 40 who had recovered from COVID-19. The CDR3 runs from the conserved cysteine through the conserved F or W. A D gene is named only where the DNA matches it firmly. Clone size is not always given. Where it is, it says once, few, many or a class for expanded clones.

J gene: TRBJ2-1
V gene: TRBV15
D gene: TRBD1
clone size: once
CDR3 protein: CATSTPGQAMYNEQFF
CDR3 DNA: TGTGCCACCAGCACGCCGGGACAGGCGATGTACAATGAGCAGTTCTTC

J gene: TRBJ1-6
V gene: TRBV27
D gene: TRBD1
clone size: NA
CDR3 protein: CASSLDRGFSPLHF
CDR3 DNA: TGTGCCAGCAGTTTGGACAGGGGTTTTTCACCCCTCCACTTT

J gene: TRBJ2-3
V gene: TRBV6-4
D gene: TRBD2
clone size: once
CDR3 protein: CASRPNSGGDTDTQYF
CDR3 DNA: TGTGCCAGCAGACCCAATAGCGGGGGGGACACAGATACGCAGTATTTT

J gene: TRBJ1-1
V gene: TRBV4-2
D gene: TRBD1
clone size: few
CDR3 protein: CASSQGTGDMNTEAFF
CDR3 DNA: TGTGCCAGCAGCCAGGGGACAGGGGACATGAACACTGAAGCTTTCTTT

J gene: TRBJ1-1
V gene: TRBV6-5
D gene: TRBD1
clone size: NA
CDR3 protein: CASRPGQGTGFF
CDR3 DNA: TGTGCCAGCAGACCGGGACAGGGGACAGGTTTCTTT

J gene: TRBJ1-2
V gene: TRBV15
D gene: NA
clone size: NA
CDR3 protein: CATSPGGDNSNYGYTF
CDR3 DNA: TGTGCCACCAGCCCGGGGGGGGACAACTCTAACTATGGCTACACCTTC

J gene: TRBJ1-2
V gene: TRBV9
D gene: NA
clone size: once
CDR3 protein: CASSVDGGNYGYTF
CDR3 DNA: TGTGCCAGCAGCGTAGACGGCGGAAACTATGGCTACACCTTC

J gene: TRBJ1-1
V gene: TRBV12-2
D gene: NA
clone size: NA
CDR3 protein: CASRLHLGLNTEAFF
CDR3 DNA: TGTGCAAGTCGCCTCCACTTGGGCCTGAACACTGAAGCTTTCTTT

J gene: TRBJ2-5
V gene: TRBV5-1
D gene: TRBD2
clone size: NA
CDR3 protein: CASSLAVSGGPETQYF
CDR3 DNA: TGCGCCAGCAGCTTGGCGGTTAGCGGGGGGCCAGAGACCCAGTACTTC

J gene: TRBJ1-1
V gene: TRBV6-6
D gene: NA
clone size: NA
CDR3 protein: CASILDSRGTEAFF
CDR3 DNA: TGTGCCAGCATCCTGGACAGCCGAGGGACTGAAGCTTTCTTT

J gene: TRBJ1-1
V gene: TRBV6-5
D gene: TRBD1
clone size: NA
CDR3 protein: CASSLKPTGITEAFF
CDR3 DNA: TGTGCCAGCAGCCTGAAACCGACAGGGATCACTGAAGCTTTCTTT

J gene: TRBJ2-2
V gene: TRBV9
D gene: NA
clone size: NA
CDR3 protein: CASSVVGGTGELFF
CDR3 DNA: TGTGCCAGCAGCGTAGTAGGGGGCACCGGGGAGCTGTTTTTT

J gene: TRBJ2-1
V gene: TRBV7-3
D gene: TRBD2
clone size: NA
CDR3 protein: CASSSTSKASGVLYNEQFF
CDR3 DNA: TGTGCCAGCAGCTCCACATCTAAGGCGAGCGGGGTCCTCTACAATGAGCAGTTCTTC

J gene: TRBJ2-3
V gene: TRBV7-2
D gene: TRBD2
clone size: NA
CDR3 protein: CASSLGGLADYTDTQYF
CDR3 DNA: TGTGCCAGCAGCTTAGGAGGACTAGCGGATTATACAGATACGCAGTATTTT

J gene: TRBJ1-2
V gene: TRBV29-1
D gene: NA
clone size: few
CDR3 protein: CSVDRGLYGYTF
CDR3 DNA: TGCAGCGTTGATAGGGGCCTCTATGGCTACACCTTC

J gene: TRBJ1-6
V gene: TRBV2
D gene: NA
clone size: NA
CDR3 protein: CASSGSYNSPLHF
CDR3 DNA: TGTGCCAGCAGTGGGAGCTATAATTCACCCCTCCACTTT

J gene: TRBJ1-2
V gene: TRBV3-1/TRBV3-2
D gene: TRBD1
clone size: NA
CDR3 protein: CASSQEGWTGEYGYTF
CDR3 DNA: TGTGCCAGCAGCCAAGAGGGGTGGACAGGGGAATATGGCTACACCTTC

J gene: TRBJ1-2
V gene: TRBV30
D gene: TRBD1
clone size: NA
CDR3 protein: CAWSTGTANYGYTF
CDR3 DNA: TGTGCCTGGAGTACAGGGACAGCCAATTATGGCTACACCTTC

J gene: TRBJ1-1
V gene: TRBV7-3
D gene: TRBD1
clone size: NA
CDR3 protein: CASSLTGQGYTEAFF
CDR3 DNA: TGTGCCAGCAGCTTAACTGGACAGGGGTACACTGAAGCTTTCTTT

J gene: TRBJ2-7
V gene: TRBV28
D gene: NA
clone size: NA
CDR3 protein: CASRPRGYSYEQYF
CDR3 DNA: TGTGCCAGCCGCCCCAGGGGTTACTCCTACGAGCAGTACTTC

J gene: TRBJ1-1
V gene: TRBV6-5
D gene: TRBD1
clone size: once
CDR3 protein: CASSYRTGNTEAFF
CDR3 DNA: TGTGCCAGCAGTTACCGGACAGGGAACACTGAAGCTTTCTTT

J gene: TRBJ1-2
V gene: TRBV12-5
D gene: NA
clone size: once
CDR3 protein: CASAPSGGYYGYTF
CDR3 DNA: TGTGCTAGTGCCCCGAGCGGCGGATACTATGGCTACACCTTC